The entry below describes one T cell receptor beta chain. There is no known antigen for this receptor. No much larger clone exists at a distance of one base, and base qualities are not known. Each collaborating institution followed its own protocols to collect whole blood in K2EDTA tubes. For TCRbeta analysis, collaborator samples were shipped as frozen whole blood, as isolated PBMCs, or as DNA extracted from either sample type. The data derive from a study of blood T cell repertoires in COVID-19 (dated by TCRdb to 2020 to 2021). Concerning the study at large: Collaborator samples came from the United States, Italy and Spain and covered acute and convalescent phases of COVID-19. The material from the prospective study consisted of cDNA or gDNA derived from T cells, B-cell-depleted T cells, or PBMCs. Subjects who had been exposed to COVID-19, were actively infected with it, or had recovered from it provided the deeply sampled blood TCRbeta repertoires that made up the dataset. The repertoires were released in a freely available public database intended as a resource for research on the immune response to SARS-CoV-2. Samples came from the ongoing ImmuneRACE study (first 160 participants) plus 1,254 subjects from 6 global collaborators. The sample metadata nearly always contained a de-identified subject ID, COVID-19 status, age in years and sex. Where available, HLA class I and class II types were obtained from metadata supplied by the sample provider rather than from assay-based typing.

Study-level results and caveats: The amount of clinical and demographic metadata varied by source and participant and was provided uncurated.

V was cut back by 5 bases and J by 2 bases, leaving a gap of 16 bases between them. The CDR3, from cysteine to phenylalanine, totals 15 residues. The CDR3 DNA has 45 bases and is translated from base 1. CDR1 SGHRS and CDR2 YFSETQ were looked up in the germline V gene. TCRbeta CDR3 regions were amplified from genomic DNA using the immunoSEQ Assay, a bias-controlled multiplex PCR. As for the authors' bioinformatics: Nucleated cell counts per sample were estimated from amplification of reference gene primers within the assay. To quantify the absolute abundance of each unique TCRbeta CDR3 rearrangement, sequence reads were collapsed and filtered. Productive Simpson clonality was computed per sample as the square root of Simpson's diversity index over productive rearrangements. What TCRdb holds here is the immuneACCESS table cut down to in-frame rearrangements. Part of the clones is not present; checked against another copy, under half of the missing clones reflect an unresolved V gene, and the others are unexplained. The DNA gave D and trimming, while V, J and clone size come from that table. The table for this sample lists approximately 190,000 clones; roughly nine tenths of them were counted only once. The ten top clones hold 20% to 25% of the sample.

The TCR sequence derives from a man in his 60s with active or convalescent COVID-19. The chain is encoded by TRBV5-1 joined to TRBJ2-5, with a tentative D gene TRBD1 over 6 matching bases. Sequenced material: peripheral blood. The CDR3 sequence is CASSPTLTGQETQYF. The DNA reads as follows: TGCGCCAGCAGTCCGACTCTAACAGGGCAAGAGACCCAGTACTTC. The variable domain in full, with residues beyond the CDR3 obtained from the reference TRBV5-1 and TRBJ2-5 genes, is KAGVTQTPRYLIKTRGQQVTLSCSPISGHRSVSWYQQTPGQGLQFLFEYFSETQRNKGNFPGRFSGRQFSNSRSEMNVSTLELGDSALYLCASSPTLTGQETQYFGPGTRLLVL.